Below, 10 T cell receptor beta chains from the same sample are listed, as sequenced in a study of identifying expanded T cells in peripheral blood (dated by TCRdb to the late 2010s). Library construction relied on the immunoSEQ multiplex PCR assay. The source is immuneACCESS, and TCRdb retained only in-frame sequences with V and J called. Part of the clones is not carried over; for the studies checked, unresolved V genes explain less than half of this, and the remainder is unexplained. Recorded for this sample are about 110,000 clones; about 89% of them occurred a single time. About 16% of the sample comes from the top ten. Sequenced material: blood. These receptor sequences come from a person between 18 and 75 years old in good health.

The chain combines TRBV2 with TRBJ2-2, with TRBD1 matching 8 bases. Germline CDR1 SNHLY, CDR2 FYNNEI. CDR3 length equals 15 residues. The V gene end was trimmed by 6 bases and the J gene end by 5 bases; junction bases not matched to a gene: 8. The CDR3 DNA is TGTGCCAGCAGCAAAGACAGGGGAAGTACCGGGGAGCTGTTTTTT. Its protein is CASSKDRGSTGELFF.

The chain couples TRBV7-9 to TRBJ1-6, with D perhaps matching TRBD1 (5 bases). The CDR3 is 12 amino acids. The V end lost 5 bases, the J end lost 13 bases, and 12 bases lay between the germline ends. Germline CDR1 SEHNR, CDR2 FQNEAQ (reference sequence). The CDR3 region has the DNA TGTGCCAGCAGCCGTAGGTGGGGGCCCCTCCACTTT. Protein product: CASSRRWGPLHF.

This clone was recorded once. The chain combines TRBV6-1 with TRBJ1-5; D perhaps matches TRBD1 (6 bases). The CDR3 length is 15 residues. The V and J ends lost 6 bases and 7 bases respectively, with 19 bases between them. CDR1 is MNHNS and CDR2 is SASEGT in the germline V gene. CDR3 DNA sequence: TGTGCCAGCAGCGCAGGGGAAAGGTGGGGACAGCCCCAGCATTTT. Translated, it gives CASSAGERWGQPQHF.

There are a few counts of this clone. This chain links TRBV18 with TRBJ1-1; D is undetermined. Germline CDR1 reads KGHSH; CDR2 reads LQKENI. The germline V and J ends were trimmed by 3 bases and 3 bases, with 11 bases remaining between them. The CDR3 is made up of 14 amino acids. In DNA form, the CDR3 reads TGTGCCAGCTCACCCTTGACGGAATACACTGAAGCTTTCTTT. Translation gives CASSPLTEYTEAFF. The variable domain in full, with the rest retrieved from reference TRBV18 and TRBJ1-1, is NAGVMQNPRHLVRRRGQEARLRCSPMKGHSHVYWYRQLPEEGLKFMVYLQKENIIDESGMPKERFSAEFPKEGPSILRIQQVVRGDSAAYFCASSPLTEYTEAFFGQGTRLTVV.

The chain carries TRBV28 and TRBJ2-1; weak D call: TRBD2 (7 bases). V was pared by 7 bases and J by 5 bases, with 18 bases between. The CDR3 is 15 residues long. The germline gives CDR1 MDHEN, CDR2 SYDVKM. The CDR3: CASKGEGGAHNEQFF. As DNA, the CDR3 is TGTGCCAGCAAGGGCGAGGGGGGGGCCCACAATGAGCAGTTCTTC.

The V and J genes are TRBV7-9 and TRBJ1-1; maybe TRBD1 (6 bases). The CDR3 extends over 13 amino acids. Germline CDR1 is SEHNR and CDR2 is FQNEAQ (reference sequence). V was clipped by 9 bases and J by 0 bases, with 11 bases between them. CDR3 amino acids: CASQTGMNTEAFF. In DNA, the CDR3 is TGTGCCAGTCAGACAGGTATGAACACTGAAGCTTTCTTT.

The chain employs TRBV6-6 and TRBJ2-7; TRBD1 agrees at 10 bases. Germline CDR1 reads MNHNY; CDR2 reads SVGAGI (reference sequence). With V trimmed by 6 bases and J by 3 bases, 2 bases remained unmatched. CDR3 size: 13 residues. CDR3 in DNA: TGTGCCAGCAGAGGGACAGGGGACTACGAGCAGTACTTC. Translation: CASRGTGDYEQYF.

This chain links TRBV5-6 with TRBJ2-3, with 10 bases lining up with TRBD2. The CDR3 has 16 amino acids. V shed 0 bases and J 2 bases; nucleotides not matched to a gene: 3. The germline V gene has CDR1 SGHDT and CDR2 YYEEEE. The CDR3 DNA follows: TGTGCCAGCAGCTTGGTAGCGGGGGGCATCACAGATACGCAGTATTTT. It translates to CASSLVAGGITDTQYF. The full variable domain, completed using reference TRBV5-6 and TRBJ2-3, is DAGVTQSPTHLIKTRGQQVTLRCSPKSGHDTVSWYQQALGQGPQFIFQYYEEEERQRGNFPDRFSGHQFPNYSSELNVNALLLGDSALYLCASSLVAGGITDTQYFGPGTRLTVL.

The CDR3 DNA follows: TGTGCCAGCAGTGAGCGACAGGGGTCTAGCTACGAGCAGTACTTC. Translating gives CASSERQGSSYEQYF. The chain couples TRBV6-1 to TRBJ2-7; 8 positions match TRBD1. Germline values: CDR1 MNHNS, CDR2 SASEGT. This CDR3 is 15 amino acids long. V gave up 3 bases and J gave up 3 bases; unmatched junction bases: 7.

This clone has a single count. The rearrangement links TRBV4-3 to TRBJ2-5, with D perhaps given as TRBD1 or TRBD2 (7 bases each). Trimming removed 4 bases at V and 0 bases at J, with 15 bases between. CDR1 and CDR2 (germline): LGHNA, YSLEER. CDR3 length: 16 amino acids. CDR3 region: CASSPYRGGYQETQYF. CDR3 coding DNA: TGCGCCAGCAGCCCGTACAGGGGAGGGTACCAAGAGACCCAGTACTTC.